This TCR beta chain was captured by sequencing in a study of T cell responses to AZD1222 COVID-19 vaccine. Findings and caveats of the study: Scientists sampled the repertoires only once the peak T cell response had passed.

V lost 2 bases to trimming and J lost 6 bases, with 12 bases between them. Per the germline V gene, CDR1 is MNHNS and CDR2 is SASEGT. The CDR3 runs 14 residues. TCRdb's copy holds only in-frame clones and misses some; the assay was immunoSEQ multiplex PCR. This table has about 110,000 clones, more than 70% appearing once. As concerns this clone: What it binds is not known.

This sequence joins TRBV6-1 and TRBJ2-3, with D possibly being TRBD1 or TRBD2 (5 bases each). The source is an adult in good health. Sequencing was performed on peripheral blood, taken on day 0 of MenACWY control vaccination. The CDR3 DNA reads TGTGCCAGCAGTGAAATGGGACCAGGGGATACGCAGTATTTT. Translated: CASSEMGPGDTQYF.